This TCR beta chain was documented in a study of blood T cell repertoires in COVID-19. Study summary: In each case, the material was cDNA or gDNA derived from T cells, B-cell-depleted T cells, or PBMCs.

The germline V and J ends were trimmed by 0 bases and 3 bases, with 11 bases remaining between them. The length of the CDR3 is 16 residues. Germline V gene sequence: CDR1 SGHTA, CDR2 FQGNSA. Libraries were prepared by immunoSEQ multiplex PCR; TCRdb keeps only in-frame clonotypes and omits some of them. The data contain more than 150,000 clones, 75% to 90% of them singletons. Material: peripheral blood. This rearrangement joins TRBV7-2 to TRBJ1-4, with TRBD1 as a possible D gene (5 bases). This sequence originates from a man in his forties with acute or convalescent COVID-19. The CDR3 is CASSLARGTPNEKLFF. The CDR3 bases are TGTGCCAGCAGCTTAGCGCGGGGCACGCCTAATGAAAAACTGTTTTTT.